Listed below are T cell receptor beta chains from one sample, sequenced in a study of shared clonotypes between healthy human individuals. Clones were read by immunoSEQ multiplex PCR, and TCRdb kept only the in-frame ones, dropping some. The sample carries 2 million to 2.5 million clones, under 95% recorded once. Sample: naive CD4+ T cells from PBMCs. The receptor source for this set is a young man in good health. Some clones in this sample may be carry-over from other donors' samples. CDR3s include the opening cysteine and the closing phenylalanine or tryptophan. D genes are given only for firm matches. Rows give clone size only sometimes, using once, few, many, or a class for an expanded clone.

D: NA; J: TRBJ2-4; size: NA; V: TRBV15; DNA: TGTGCCACCAGCAGAGAGAGACAGAACCTAGCCAAAAACATTCAGTACTTC; CDR3: CATSRERQNLAKNIQYF
D: TRBD1; J: TRBJ2-7; size: NA; V: TRBV28; DNA: TGTGCCAGCAGTTCCTCCGGGACAGGGGGTCTCGAGCAGTACTTC; CDR3: CASSSSGTGGLEQYF
D: NA; J: TRBJ2-7; size: NA; V: TRBV28; DNA: TGTGCCAGCAGTCCCGAAGCAGCCTCGGGGGGCGACTACGAGCAGTACTTC; CDR3: CASSPEAASGGDYEQYF
D: TRBD2; J: TRBJ2-7; size: NA; V: TRBV30; DNA: TGTGCCTGGAATTCGGCTAGCGGGATGACCGAGCAGTACTTC; CDR3: CAWNSASGMTEQYF
D: NA; J: TRBJ1-2; size: NA; V: TRBV5-6; DNA: TGTGCCAGCAGCCTTCGGGGGGTAGACTATGGCTACACCTTC; CDR3: CASSLRGVDYGYTF
D: NA; J: TRBJ2-1; size: NA; V: TRBV27; DNA: TGTGCCAGCAGTTTATTTCGGAGGATAGAAGAGCAGTTCTTC; CDR3: CASSLFRRIEEQFF
D: TRBD2; J: TRBJ2-7; size: once; V: TRBV5-6; DNA: TGTGCCAGCAGCTTGGGACTAGCGGGAGTCTACGAGCAGTACTTC; CDR3: CASSLGLAGVYEQYF
D: TRBD2; J: TRBJ2-2; size: once; V: TRBV7-2; DNA: TGTGCCAGCACCTCACGGGGGGCCGGGGAGCTGTTTTTT; CDR3: CASTSRGAGELFF
D: NA; J: TRBJ1-1; size: NA; V: TRBV7-9; DNA: TGTGCCAGCAGCTTAGTCTCAGGGGAAGCTTTCTTT; CDR3: CASSLVSGEAFF
D: TRBD1; J: TRBJ2-2; size: NA; V: TRBV6-1; DNA: TGTGCCGGCAGGGGACAGGTGAACACCGGGGAGCTGTTTTTT; CDR3: CAGRGQVNTGELFF
D: NA; J: TRBJ1-1; size: NA; V: TRBV5-1; DNA: TGCGCCAGCAAGGGTGTGAACACTGAAGCTTTCTTT; CDR3: CASKGVNTEAFF
D: NA; J: TRBJ2-7; size: NA; V: TRBV5-1; DNA: TGCGCCAGCAGCTCTGACACCTACGAGCAGTACTTC; CDR3: CASSSDTYEQYF
D: TRBD2; J: TRBJ2-5; size: NA; V: TRBV9; DNA: TGTGCCAGCAGCGCGGGACTAGCGGGTGAGACCCAGTACTTC; CDR3: CASSAGLAGETQYF
D: NA; J: TRBJ1-4; size: once; V: TRBV6-6; DNA: TGTGCCAGCAGTGCACTGACAGGAGCTAATGAAAAACTGTTTTTT; CDR3: CASSALTGANEKLFF
D: NA; J: TRBJ1-4; size: NA; V: TRBV7-9; DNA: TGTGCCAGCAGCTTATATGGACCGGACAGACTTAATGAAAAACTGTTTTTT; CDR3: CASSLYGPDRLNEKLFF
D: TRBD2; J: TRBJ2-1; size: NA; V: TRBV11-2; DNA: TGTGCCAGCAGCGCCGGGACTAGCGGGAGTAATGAGCAGTTCTTC; CDR3: CASSAGTSGSNEQFF
D: TRBD1; J: TRBJ1-1; size: NA; V: TRBV5-1; DNA: TGCGCCAGCAGCTTGGTCGTCAGGGGGCCGGCGGCTGGTGAAGCTTTCTTT; CDR3: CASSLVVRGPAAGEAFF
D: TRBD2; J: TRBJ2-1; size: once; V: TRBV20-1; DNA: TGCAGTCCCTCGGGGGGTAATGAGCAGTTCTTC; CDR3: CSPSGGNEQFF
D: NA; J: TRBJ2-3; size: NA; V: TRBV11-2; DNA: TGTGCCAGCAGCCACCGAAGAGATACGCAGTATTTT; CDR3: CASSHRRDTQYF
D: NA; J: TRBJ2-7; size: once; V: TRBV7-9; DNA: TGTGCCAGCAGCGCCCCTATGGGGGGCTACGAGCAGTACTTC; CDR3: CASSAPMGGYEQYF
D: NA; J: TRBJ2-1; size: NA; V: TRBV10-2; DNA: TGCGCCAGCAGCCAGGGGATCGACTCCTACAATGAGCAGTTCTTC; CDR3: CASSQGIDSYNEQFF
D: NA; J: TRBJ1-2; size: once; V: TRBV4-2; DNA: TGTGCCAGCAGCCAAGATCGGGGCACAGGGTCTAAGGCGTCAGGGGAGGGCTACACCTTC; CDR3: CASSQDRGTGSKASGEGYTF
D: NA; J: TRBJ1-1; size: NA; V: TRBV6-1; DNA: TGTGCCAGCAGGAACCCGGACACGCCGCTTGAAGCTTTCTTT; CDR3: CASRNPDTPLEAFF
D: NA; J: TRBJ1-2; size: NA; V: TRBV5-4; DNA: TGTGCCAGCAGCTTGAGTGGCAGGTTTAGCCCTAACTATGGCTACACCTTC; CDR3: CASSLSGRFSPNYGYTF
D: NA; J: TRBJ1-4; size: NA; V: TRBV28; DNA: TGTGCCAGCAGTCCCCTTGAGGGGCAGGGTGGAGAAAAACTGTTTTTT; CDR3: CASSPLEGQGGEKLFF
D: NA; J: TRBJ2-1; size: NA; V: TRBV7-2; DNA: TGTGCCAGCAGCTTTGAGCGCTGGATCAGGGGGGACAATGAGCAGTTCTTC; CDR3: CASSFERWIRGDNEQFF